A selection of T cell receptor beta chains follows, all from one sample in a study of blood T cells in healthy people across ages. MiXCR, run by TCRdb on the 5' RACE reads, gives a single entry per CDR3 protein. The table lists about 1.4 million distinct CDR3 sequences, 59% of them singletons. Sequenced input: blood. Every receptor here comes from a man aged 18 to 30 in good health. Both conserved end residues are part of each CDR3. Each record gives: D gene, clone size, V gene, J gene, CDR3 DNA, CDR3 protein. The D gene is left open where the match is weak. The size of a clone is reported for some rows only, either as once, few or many, or as a class for expanded clones.

NA,NA,TRBV20-1,TRBJ2-7,TGCAGTGCTCGACAGTTTTACGAGCAGTACTTC,CSARQFYEQYF
TRBD1,once,TRBV12-3/TRBV12-4,TRBJ2-7,TGTGCCAGCAGTGCGAGGGTGATGTTGGGACAGAAGGAAAGCTACGAGCAGTACTTC,CASSARVMLGQKESYEQYF
NA,NA,TRBV6-6,TRBJ2-2,TGTGCCAGCAGTTACATTAGCGTAGCTGCTGGCACCGGGGAGCTGTTTTTT,CASSYISVAAGTGELFF
NA,NA,TRBV6-2/TRBV6-3,TRBJ1-5,TGTGCCAGCAGTTCGGGGTATAGCAATCAGCCCCAGCATTTT,CASSSGYSNQPQHF
TRBD1,NA,TRBV10-3,TRBJ2-7,TGTGCCATCAGTGATGGGACAGCGTACGAGCAGTACTTC,CAISDGTAYEQYF
NA,few,TRBV4-3,TRBJ2-5,TGCGCCAGCAGCCGGGACCGTCTGATGGAGACCCAGTACTTC,CASSRDRLMETQYF
TRBD2,NA,TRBV24-1,TRBJ2-2,TGTGCCACCAGTGATCCCGGGACTAGCGGGAGGGCCGATACCGGGGAGCTGTTTTTT,CATSDPGTSGRADTGELFF
TRBD2,NA,TRBV12-3/TRBV12-4,TRBJ2-1,TGTGCCAGCAGTTTAATCGCGGGGGGGCGCTCCAATGAGCAGTTCTTC,CASSLIAGGRSNEQFF
NA,NA,TRBV4-3,TRBJ1-2,TGCGCCAGCAGCCAAGATCGCCGGGGGAGGAGTGGTGGCTACACCTTC,CASSQDRRGRSGGYTF
TRBD1,NA,TRBV27,TRBJ2-7,TGTGCCAGCAGTCCTCAGTGGGGACAGGGTGCTTCCTACGAGCAGTACTTC,CASSPQWGQGASYEQYF
TRBD1,NA,TRBV6-6,TRBJ2-3,TGTGCCAGCAGGAGCGATGTCGACAGGGGAAAAGATACGCAGTATTTT,CASRSDVDRGKDTQYF
TRBD1,NA,TRBV28,TRBJ1-4,TGTGCCAGCAGTTTAGCTGGGACAGGGAGTGAAAAACTGTTTTTT,CASSLAGTGSEKLFF
TRBD2,NA,TRBV28,TRBJ2-5,TGTGCCAGCAGTTCAGCGGGGGGAAAAGAGACCCAGTACTTC,CASSSAGGKETQYF
NA,NA,TRBV20-1,TRBJ2-7,TGCAGTGCTAGATGGCGGGCGACTAACTACAATGAGCAGTACTTC,CSARWRATNYNEQYF
NA,few,TRBV7-9,TRBJ1-4,TGTGCCAGCAGCCGTCCCCCGATACCGGACAAAGATAATGAAAAACTGTTTTTT,CASSRPPIPDKDNEKLFF
TRBD2,NA,TRBV6-6,TRBJ2-3,TGTGCCAGCAGCGAAGGACTAGCGGGGATCGATACGCAGTATTTT,CASSEGLAGIDTQYF
TRBD2,NA,TRBV6-2/TRBV6-3,TRBJ2-3,TGTGCCAGCAGACGAAGCGGGGATAGCACAGATACGCAGTATTTT,CASRRSGDSTDTQYF
NA,few,TRBV6-6,TRBJ2-1,TGTGCCAGCGGCGATGGGAGCTCCTACAATGAGCAGTTCTTC,CASGDGSSYNEQFF
NA,NA,TRBV20-1,TRBJ2-7,TGCAGTGCTGCGACAGCACCCTACGAGCAGTACTTC,CSAATAPYEQYF
TRBD2,NA,TRBV29-1,TRBJ2-1,TGCAGCGTTGCCGGGACTAGCGGGGGGAGCTCCTACAATGAGCAGTTCTTC,CSVAGTSGGSSYNEQFF
NA,few,TRBV28,TRBJ1-1,TGTGCCAGCAGTACCCAGACAGTGGGGAACACTGAAGCTTTCTTT,CASSTQTVGNTEAFF
NA,once,TRBV15,TRBJ2-1,TGTGCCACCAGCTCTACGACCCTTCGTCTCTTGGATGAGCAGTTCTTC,CATSSTTLRLLDEQFF
TRBD1,NA,TRBV7-8,TRBJ2-2,TGTGCCAGCAGCCCCGGGACAGGAAGGGCCGGGGAGCTGTTTTTT,CASSPGTGRAGELFF
NA,NA,TRBV28,TRBJ1-6,TGTGCCAGCAGTTATGAGGCCAGGACGAATTCACCCCTCCACTTT,CASSYEARTNSPLHF
NA,NA,TRBV5-1,TRBJ2-1,TGCGCCAGCAGCTTGGACCTCGGCGGGTACAATGAGCAGTTCTTC,CASSLDLGGYNEQFF